This passage covers 32 T cell receptor beta chains from one sample sequenced in a study of T cell repertoires in cytomegalovirus infection. Each CDR3 protein gets one entry after TCRdb re-called the reads with MiXCR. This table has fewer than 350,000 distinct CDR3 sequences, almost 30% appearing once. Their cognate antigens are unknown. Material: cultured PBMCs, obtained from culture after CMV antigen stimulation. These TCRs come from a human donor in good health (CMV status not recorded). Some clones in this sample may be carry-over from other donors' samples.

This clonotype was counted at least ten times. This chain connects TRBV12-3 or TRBV12-4 to TRBJ1-3, with TRBD1 matching 8 bases. The CDR3 runs 13 residues. The V gene end was trimmed by 10 bases and the J gene end by 2 bases; junction bases not matched to a gene: 4. The CDR3 is CATQGAAGNTIYF. The CDR3 DNA reads as TGTGCCACCCAGGGGGCAGCTGGAAACACCATATATTTT.

This clonotype has a handful of counts. The chain carries TRBV5-4 and TRBJ2-7; D is perhaps TRBD2 (6 bases). Trimming shortened V by 4 bases and J by 3 bases, and 14 bases separated the two germline ends. The germline gives CDR1 SGHNT, CDR2 YYREEE (reference sequence). The CDR3 runs 14 residues. The CDR3 nucleotides are TGTGCCAGCAGCCCGGGGGAAAGTGGCTACGAGCAGTACTTC. Residues: CASSPGESGYEQYF.

V is TRBV5-4 and J is TRBJ2-5, with D uncertain. With 4 bases removed from V and 0 bases from J, the gap between germline ends came to 7 bases. The CDR3 extends over 13 amino acids. From germline, CDR1 is SGHNT and CDR2 YYREEE (reference sequence). CDR3 loop: CASSKENQETQYF. CDR3 DNA: TGTGCCAGCAGCAAGGAAAACCAAGAGACCCAGTACTTC.

In this sample, this clonotype turned up a few times. The chain carries TRBV19 and TRBJ1-1; TRBD1 matches at 7 bases. The CDR3 contains 17 residues. Germline V gene data show CDR1 as LNHDA and CDR2 as SQIVND (reference sequence). Trimming at V came to 2 bases and at J to 4 bases, leaving 13 bases not matched to a gene. CDR3 sequence reads: CASSIWGRGDGSTEAFF. The DNA for the CDR3 is TGTGCCAGTAGTATATGGGGCAGGGGGGACGGGAGCACTGAAGCTTTCTTT.

The chain uses TRBV11-1 and TRBJ1-1; 8 bases are a match to TRBD1. The germline V gene encodes CDR1 SGHAT and CDR2 FQDESV (reference sequence). The CDR3 loop spans 18 amino acids. With V trimmed by 5 bases and J by 1 base, 15 bases remained unmatched. The CDR3 DNA reads as TGTGCCAGCAGCCGATCGGGACAGGTGATATCCGCGAACACTGAAGCTTTCTTT. This encodes CASSRSGQVISANTEAFF.

This chain joins TRBV27 and TRBJ2-2; TRBD1 matches 11 bases. Germline CDR1 reads MNHEY; CDR2 reads SMNVEV (reference sequence). The CDR3 contains 15 residues. The ends lost 8 bases at V and 7 bases at J; junction bases unmatched: 9. CDR3 amino acids: CASATGTGGIGELFF. In DNA form, the CDR3 reads TGTGCCAGCGCCACAGGGACAGGGGGGATCGGGGAGCTGTTTTTT.

The chain combines TRBV18 with TRBJ1-5; D is perhaps TRBD1 (5 bases). Germline V CDR1 and CDR2: KGHSH, LQKENI. This CDR3 region has 15 residues. Deletions cut 1 base from V and 3 bases from J, with 10 bases between. CDR3 residues: CASSPRSGINQPQHF. In nucleotides, the CDR3 is TGTGCCAGCTCACCACGATCAGGGATCAATCAGCCCCAGCATTTT.

The chain links TRBV10-3 to TRBJ1-3; TRBD1 might be the D (5 bases). The CDR3 length is 13 residues. V was shortened by 4 bases and J by 7 bases, with 11 bases between the two germline ends. Germline assignment: CDR1 ENHRY and CDR2 SYGVKD. The CDR3 DNA sequence: TGTGCCATCAGTGGTTCAGGGAGCAACACCATATATTTT. Translation gives CAISGSGSNTIYF.

This clonotype was picked up a small number of times. The rearrangement joins TRBV19 to TRBJ1-5, with 9 positions matching TRBD1. Germline V gene sequence: CDR1 LNHDA, CDR2 SQIVND (reference sequence). The CDR3 runs 15 residues. Losses at the gene ends were 10 bases for V and 3 bases for J; bases not matched to a gene: 10. The CDR3 reads CATQSGTGPNQPQHF. DNA for the CDR3: TGTGCCACCCAATCCGGGACAGGGCCCAATCAGCCCCAGCATTTT.

The V and J genes are TRBV6-5 and TRBJ2-1; D unclear. The CDR3 sequence is 15 residues long. Germline V gene lookup returns CDR1 MNHEY and CDR2 SVGAGI. V lost 5 bases and J 0 bases, leaving 11 bases between the germline ends. The CDR3 region has the DNA TGTGCCAGCAGTATCGACAAAAGCTCCTACAATGAGCAGTTCTTC. Protein: CASSIDKSSYNEQFF.

The V and J genes are TRBV25-1 and TRBJ2-2; possibly TRBD1 or TRBD2 for D (6 bases each). Germline CDR1 and CDR2: MGHDK and SYGVNS. The CDR3 is 14 amino acids. The V end was cut by 5 bases, the J end by 3 bases, with 10 bases between. The CDR3 nucleotides read TGTGCCAGCAGTCGGGGGCCCGACACCGGGGAGCTGTTTTTT. It codes for CASSRGPDTGELFF.

This clonotype has more than one count but fewer than ten. The CDR3 nucleotides are TGTGCCAGCAGCTTAGCAGGGAGTGGCAATCAGCCCCAGCATTTT. Translating it yields CASSLAGSGNQPQHF. This chain joins TRBV7-6 and TRBJ1-5, with no clear D. Deletions cut 0 bases from V and 2 bases from J, with 8 bases between. This CDR3 contains 15 residues. Germline V lookup: CDR1 SGHVS, CDR2 FNYEAQ.

The chain employs TRBV11-2 and TRBJ1-1; tentative D call: TRBD1 (5 bases). V was trimmed by 4 bases and J by 1 base, leaving 16 bases between them. The CDR3 has 16 residues. CDR1 and CDR2 (germline): SGHAT, FQNNGV. Here the CDR3 DNA reads TGTGCCAGCAGCTCCCGGGACGTGGATGGGAACACTGAAGCTTTCTTT. Protein product: CASSSRDVDGNTEAFF.

This chain joins TRBV12-3 or TRBV12-4 and TRBJ1-2; D is unresolved. This CDR3 is 15 amino acids long. Deletions cut 4 bases from V and 4 bases from J, with 16 bases between. Here the CDR3 DNA reads TGTGCCAGCAGTTCCTCGTATCGGCAGTTCTATGGCTACACCTTC. Protein sequence: CASSSSYRQFYGYTF.

Many counts were recorded for this clonotype. J is TRBJ1-3 and V is TRBV12-3 or TRBV12-4; D not resolved. V was shortened by 6 bases and J by 0 bases, with 15 bases between the two germline ends. This CDR3 region has 16 residues. The CDR3 region has the DNA TGTGCCAGCAGCCGGGAATTCGTCACCTCTGGAAACACCATATATTTT. Translation: CASSREFVTSGNTIYF.

The chain couples TRBV11-2 to TRBJ2-2; D is undetermined. The CDR3 contains 13 residues. Germline V CDR1 and CDR2: SGHAT, FQNNGV. V lost 5 bases to trimming and J lost 5 bases, with 9 bases between them. CDR3 in amino acids: CASSRTDTGELFF. As DNA, the CDR3 is TGTGCCAGCAGCCGGACGGATACCGGGGAGCTGTTTTTT.

The gene calls are TRBV5-1 and TRBJ1-2, with 9 bases identical to TRBD1. The CDR3 has 14 amino acids. Trimming at V came to 5 bases and at J to 1 base, leaving 3 bases not matched to a gene. The germline gives CDR1 SGHRS, CDR2 YFSETQ. The chain's CDR3 is CASRQGADNYGYTF. In DNA, the CDR3 is TGCGCCAGCAGACAGGGGGCCGATAACTATGGCTACACCTTC.

The chain employs TRBV20-1 and TRBJ2-7, with 10 bases aligning to TRBD2. V lost 3 bases, J lost 1 base, and 6 bases stayed unmatched. This CDR3 has 15 residues. Germline-derived CDR1 and CDR2 are DFQATT and SNEGSKA (reference sequence). The CDR3 loop reads CSAREREGRSYEQYF. The DNA of the CDR3 is TGCAGTGCTAGGGAGCGGGAGGGCCGATCCTACGAGCAGTACTTC.

The chain carries TRBV20-1 and TRBJ2-4, with 7 bases matching TRBD1. V lost 6 bases, J lost 2 bases, and 19 bases stayed unmatched. The CDR3 consists of 18 residues. Germline V lookup: CDR1 DFQATT, CDR2 SNEGSKA (reference sequence). CDR3 sequence: CSALPSGRQGASKNIQYF. The CDR3 nucleotides read TGCAGTGCACTCCCGTCGGGAAGACAGGGAGCATCCAAAAACATTCAGTACTTC.

V gene TRBV12-5 combines with J gene TRBJ2-1; no clear D. This CDR3 contains 14 residues. V lost 5 bases and J lost 5, with 13 bases in between. The germline CDR1 and CDR2 sequences are LGHNT and FRNRAP. CDR3 sequence (DNA): TGTGCTAGTGGTGGTGCCGGAAAGGACAATGAGCAGTTCTTC. Translation: CASGGAGKDNEQFF.

The table lists this clonotype with a count of one. A junction end diverges from the germline sequence, so it may reflect a read error. The V gene is TRBV27, the J gene TRBJ2-1; TRBD2 is a possible D gene (6 bases). CDR3 length: 15 amino acids. Germline V CDR1 and CDR2: MNHEY, SMNVEV (reference sequence). The CDR3 here is CASNLVAASYNGQFF. The CDR3 DNA reads as TGTGCCAGCAATCTGGTAGCGGCTTCCTACAATGGGCAGTTCTTC.

In regard to this clonotype: At one end, the junction sequence differs from germline, possibly due to a read error. This chain uses TRBV12-3 or TRBV12-4 with TRBJ2-1; weak D call: TRBD2 (5 bases). The length of the CDR3 is 16 residues. The DNA of the CDR3 is TGTGCCAGCAGCTTAGCCTTAACTAGTCGGGACAATGAGCAGTTCTTC. It yields the protein CASSLALTSRDNEQFF.

This clonotype was found once. The gene calls are TRBV4-2 and TRBJ2-2; TRBD2 agrees at 7 bases. CDR1 is LGHNA, CDR2 YNFKEQ, per germline. Trimming took 3 bases from V and 2 from J; bases not matched to a gene: 3. This CDR3 has 15 residues. The CDR3 protein is CASSQGGRNTGELFF. The CDR3, as DNA: TGTGCCAGCAGCCAGGGCGGGAGAAACACCGGGGAGCTGTTTTTT.

The gene calls are TRBV11-2 and TRBJ1-4; D is undetermined. CDR1 SGHAT and CDR2 FQNNGV come from the germline V gene. V was pared by 0 bases and J by 10 bases, with 12 bases between. CDR3 length equals 14 residues. In DNA, the CDR3 is TGTGCCAGCAGCTTAGATCAGGACGGTGGAAAACTGTTTTTT. It yields the protein CASSLDQDGGKLFF.

This clonotype was recorded at least ten times. The gene calls are TRBV12-3 or TRBV12-4 and TRBJ2-3, with 11 bases fitting TRBD2. The CDR3 is made up of 15 amino acids. Germline trimming cut 6 bases from V and 5 bases from J; bases unmatched to any gene: 7. CDR3 protein: CASRRLAGGIDTQYF. CDR3 bases: TGTGCCAGCAGGCGGTTAGCGGGAGGGATAGATACGCAGTATTTT.

Points on this clonotype: One end of the junction does not line up with germline, which may come from a read error. CDR3 sequence: CASSQDGLAGVDTQYF. The CDR3 DNA is TGTGCCAGCAGCCAAGATGGCCTAGCGGGAGTGGATACGCAGTATTTT. V gene TRBV4-1 combines with J gene TRBJ2-3; 10 positions match TRBD2. This CDR3 has 16 amino acids. Germline V gene sequence: CDR1 MGHRA, CDR2 YSYEKL.

The V call is TRBV5-1, the J call TRBJ2-7, with 8 bases aligning to TRBD1. V gave up 0 bases and J gave up 2 bases; unmatched junction bases: 7. The CDR3 totals 16 residues. The germline CDR1 and CDR2 sequences are SGHRS and YFSETQ. In DNA, the CDR3 is TGCGCCAGCAGCTTGGGACAGGGGCCAGGGGCCTACGAGCAGTACTTC. This sequence encodes CASSLGQGPGAYEQYF.

This clonotype turned up a few times. DNA for the CDR3: TGTGCCAGCAGAACTGTGAAGGATAATTCACCCCTCCACTTT. It encodes CASRTVKDNSPLHF. The chain combines TRBV6-5 with TRBJ1-6; D unresolved. Trimming removed 6 bases at V and 5 bases at J, with 11 bases between. The germline V gene has CDR1 MNHEY and CDR2 SVGAGI. This CDR3 is built from 14 residues.

There are a few counts of this clonotype. The CDR3 is CAISETSGSTDTQYF. The CDR3 DNA reads as TGTGCCATCAGTGAGACTAGCGGGAGCACAGATACGCAGTATTTT. This chain joins TRBV10-3 and TRBJ2-3; 9 bases map to TRBD2. The CDR3 sequence is 15 residues long. CDR1 is ENHRY and CDR2 is SYGVKD in the germline V gene. V gave up 2 bases and J gave up 0 bases; unmatched junction bases: 0.

This clonotype was observed a handful of times. CDR3 sequence: CASRRTGHFEKLFF. The CDR3 nucleotides read TGTGCCAGCAGACGGACAGGGCATTTCGAAAAACTGTTTTTT. The rearrangement uses TRBV7-2 and TRBJ1-4; 8 bases fit TRBD1. V lost 6 bases, J lost 8 bases, and 8 bases stayed unmatched. The CDR3 totals 14 residues. Germline CDR1 is SGHTA and CDR2 is FQGNSA.

This clonotype was detected only once. A much larger clone lies a single base off, so this may be a read error. The chain uses TRBV7-8 and TRBJ2-2; 8 nucleotides agree with TRBD2. Per the germline V gene, CDR1 is SGHVS and CDR2 is FQNEAQ. The CDR3 contains 16 residues. With V trimmed by 6 bases and J by 6 bases, 12 bases remained unmatched. The CDR3 region is CASRYQSGGAAGELFF. In DNA, the CDR3 is TGTGCCAGCAGATACCAATCCGGGGGGGCCGCCGGGGAGCTGTTTTTT.

The V gene is TRBV6-1, the J gene TRBJ1-6, with D maybe TRBD1 (5 bases). This CDR3 contains 14 residues. V was shortened by 7 bases and J by 9 bases, with 16 bases between the two germline ends. Germline V gene lookup returns CDR1 MNHNS and CDR2 SASEGT. CDR3 amino acids: CASTLGGPFSPLHF. The CDR3 DNA follows: TGTGCCAGCACTCTGGGGGGACCCTTTTCACCCCTCCACTTT.